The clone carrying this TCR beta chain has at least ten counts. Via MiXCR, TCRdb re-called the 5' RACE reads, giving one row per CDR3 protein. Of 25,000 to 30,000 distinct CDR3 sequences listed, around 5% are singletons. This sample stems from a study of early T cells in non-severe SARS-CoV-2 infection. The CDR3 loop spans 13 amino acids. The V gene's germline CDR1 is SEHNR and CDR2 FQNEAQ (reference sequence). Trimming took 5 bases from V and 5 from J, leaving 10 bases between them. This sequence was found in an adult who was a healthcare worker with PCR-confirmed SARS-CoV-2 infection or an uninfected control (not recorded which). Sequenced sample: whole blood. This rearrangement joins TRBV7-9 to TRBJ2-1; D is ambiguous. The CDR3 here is CASSPPSNNEQFF. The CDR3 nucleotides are TGTGCCAGCAGCCCGCCTAGTAACAATGAGCAGTTCTTC.